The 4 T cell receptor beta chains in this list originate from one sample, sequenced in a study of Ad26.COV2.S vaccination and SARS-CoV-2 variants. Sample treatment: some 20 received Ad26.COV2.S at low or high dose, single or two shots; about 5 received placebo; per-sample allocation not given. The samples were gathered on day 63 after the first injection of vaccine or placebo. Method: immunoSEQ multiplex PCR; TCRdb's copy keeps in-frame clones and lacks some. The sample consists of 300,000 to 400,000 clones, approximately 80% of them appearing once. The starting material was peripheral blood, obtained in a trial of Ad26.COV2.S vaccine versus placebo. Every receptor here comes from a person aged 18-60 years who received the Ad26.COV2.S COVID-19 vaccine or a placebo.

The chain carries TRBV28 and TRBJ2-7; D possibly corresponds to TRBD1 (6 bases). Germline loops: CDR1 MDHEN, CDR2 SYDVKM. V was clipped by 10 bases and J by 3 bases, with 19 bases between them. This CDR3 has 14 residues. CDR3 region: CATNQHRAVYEQYF. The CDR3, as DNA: TGTGCCACAAACCAGCACAGGGCTGTCTACGAGCAGTACTTC.

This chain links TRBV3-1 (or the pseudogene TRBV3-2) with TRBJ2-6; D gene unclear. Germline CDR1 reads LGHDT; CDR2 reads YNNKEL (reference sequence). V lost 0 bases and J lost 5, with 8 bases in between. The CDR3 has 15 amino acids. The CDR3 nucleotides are TGTGCCAGCAGCCAAGATGTTATACGGGCCAACGTCCTGACTTTC. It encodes CASSQDVIRANVLTF.

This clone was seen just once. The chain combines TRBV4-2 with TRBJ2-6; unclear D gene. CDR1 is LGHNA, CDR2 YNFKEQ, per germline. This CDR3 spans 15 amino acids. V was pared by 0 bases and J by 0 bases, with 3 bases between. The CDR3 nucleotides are TGTGCCAGCAGCCAAGACAGCTCTGGGGCCAACGTCCTGACTTTC. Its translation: CASSQDSSGANVLTF.

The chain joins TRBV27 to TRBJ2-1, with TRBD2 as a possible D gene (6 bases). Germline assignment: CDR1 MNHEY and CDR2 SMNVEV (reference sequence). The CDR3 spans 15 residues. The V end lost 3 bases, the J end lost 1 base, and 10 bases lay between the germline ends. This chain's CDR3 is CASSFGRGSYNEQFF. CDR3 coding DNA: TGTGCCAGCAGTTTTGGGCGGGGTTCCTACAATGAGCAGTTCTTC.